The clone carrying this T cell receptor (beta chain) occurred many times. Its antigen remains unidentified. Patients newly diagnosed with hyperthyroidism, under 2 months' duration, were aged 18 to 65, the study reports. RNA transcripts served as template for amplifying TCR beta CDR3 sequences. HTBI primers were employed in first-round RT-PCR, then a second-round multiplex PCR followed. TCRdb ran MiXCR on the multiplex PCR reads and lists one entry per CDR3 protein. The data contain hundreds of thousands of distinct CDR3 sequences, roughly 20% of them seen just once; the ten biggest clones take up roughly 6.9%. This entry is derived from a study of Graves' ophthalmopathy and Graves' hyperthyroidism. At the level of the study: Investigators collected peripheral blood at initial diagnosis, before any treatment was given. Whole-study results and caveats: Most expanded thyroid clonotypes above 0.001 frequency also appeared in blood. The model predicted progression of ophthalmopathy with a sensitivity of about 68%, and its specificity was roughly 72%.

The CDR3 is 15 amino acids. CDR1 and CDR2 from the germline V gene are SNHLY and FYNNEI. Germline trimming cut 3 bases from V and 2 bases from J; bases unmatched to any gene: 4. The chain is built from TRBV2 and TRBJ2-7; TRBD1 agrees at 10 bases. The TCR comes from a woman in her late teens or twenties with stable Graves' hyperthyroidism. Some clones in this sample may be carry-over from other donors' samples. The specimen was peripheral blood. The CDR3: CASSDADRGTYEQYF. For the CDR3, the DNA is TGTGCCAGCAGTGACGCGGACAGGGGGACCTACGAGCAGTACTTC.